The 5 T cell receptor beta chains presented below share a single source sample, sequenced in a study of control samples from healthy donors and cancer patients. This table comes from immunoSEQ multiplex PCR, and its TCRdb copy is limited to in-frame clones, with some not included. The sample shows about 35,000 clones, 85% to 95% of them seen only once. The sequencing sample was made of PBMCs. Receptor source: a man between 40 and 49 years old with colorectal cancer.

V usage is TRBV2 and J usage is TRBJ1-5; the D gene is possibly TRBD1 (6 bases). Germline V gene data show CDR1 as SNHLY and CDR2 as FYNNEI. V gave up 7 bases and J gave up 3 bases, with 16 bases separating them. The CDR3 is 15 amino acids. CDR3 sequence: CASTWEGGANQPQHF. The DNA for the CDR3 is TGTGCCAGCACGTGGGAGGGGGGGGCCAATCAGCCCCAGCATTTT.

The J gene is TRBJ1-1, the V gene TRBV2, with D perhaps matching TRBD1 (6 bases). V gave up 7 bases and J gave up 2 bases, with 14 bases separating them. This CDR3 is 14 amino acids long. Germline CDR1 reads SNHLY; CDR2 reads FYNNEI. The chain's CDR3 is CASTTGYSNTEAFF. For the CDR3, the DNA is TGTGCCAGCACCACAGGGTATAGCAACACTGAAGCTTTCTTT.

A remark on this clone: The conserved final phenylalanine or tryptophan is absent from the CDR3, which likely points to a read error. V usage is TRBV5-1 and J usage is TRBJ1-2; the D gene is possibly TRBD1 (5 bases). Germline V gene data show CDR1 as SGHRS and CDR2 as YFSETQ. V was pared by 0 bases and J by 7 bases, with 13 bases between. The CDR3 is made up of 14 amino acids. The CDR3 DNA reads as TGCGCCAGCAGCTTGGTCGGTCAGGGAGGTGGCTACACCCTC. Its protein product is CASSLVGQGGGYTL.

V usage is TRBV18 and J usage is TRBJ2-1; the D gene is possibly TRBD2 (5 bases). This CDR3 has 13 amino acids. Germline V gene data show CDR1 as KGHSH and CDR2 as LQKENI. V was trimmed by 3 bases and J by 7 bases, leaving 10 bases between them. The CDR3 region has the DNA TGTGCCAGCTCACCGCCGTCGGGGAATGAGCAGTTCTTC. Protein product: CASSPPSGNEQFF.

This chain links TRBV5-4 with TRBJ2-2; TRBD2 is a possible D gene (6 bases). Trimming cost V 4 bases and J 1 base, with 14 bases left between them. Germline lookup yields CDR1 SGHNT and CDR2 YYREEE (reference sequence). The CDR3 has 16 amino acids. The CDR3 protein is CASSPQGGVNTGELFF. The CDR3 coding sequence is TGTGCCAGCAGCCCGCAGGGCGGGGTGAACACCGGGGAGCTGTTTTTT.